This T cell receptor (beta chain) was sequenced in a study of T cells expressing NK-cell markers. Overall study: Obtained from sorted CD3+CD56+NKG2C+, CD3+CD56+NKG2C- and CD3+CD56-NKG2C+ T cells were the TCR beta repertoires.

Making the TCR beta cDNA relied on 5'RACE template switching with UMIs. One entry per CDR3 protein, without DNA, is what TCRdb gives after re-calling the 5' RACE reads. This sample's table reports some 280,000 distinct CDR3 sequences. This CDR3 comprises 15 residues. CDR1 and CDR2 (germline): SGHTA, FQGNSA. The chain combines TRBV7-2 with TRBJ2-7. Sequencing was performed on blood T cells: a sorted CD56 or NKG2C T cell subset, CD4+ or CD8+ T cells, or bulk PBMC T cells (not recorded which). The receptor's source is a man younger than 30 in good health. The CDR3 region is CASSLVAGKGYEQYF.